This T cell receptor beta chain came from a study of vaccination effects on CD4 cells after COVID-19. Study-level results: Clones arising from infection and from vaccination showed marked clonal contraction late after vaccination. Missing from the study were early post-infection timepoints, and its convalescent patients were few.

The data were produced by immunoSEQ multiplex PCR, yet TCRdb's version contains in-frame clones alone and is incomplete. The repertoire holds 55,000 to 75,000 clones, approximately 76% seen once, with 2.8% in the top ten. Notes on this clone: The antigen is unknown.

Prior to sequencing, the ViraFEST assay stimulated PBMC with viral peptide pools, which expanded the antigen-specific CD4+ T cells. A 10-day culture period preceded the isolation of CD4+ T cells. Previously uninfected by SARS-CoV-2, the vaccine recipients also showed negative nucleocapsid antibodies. Cultures used 2.1 million or so PBMC per well, approximately 9.6 IU/ml IL-2 and roughly 10 ug/ml peptides. Germline CDR1 SGHRS, CDR2 YFSETQ. The V and J ends lost 0 bases and 5 bases respectively, with 11 bases between them. The CDR3 consists of 14 residues. The specimen comprised CD4+ T cells from PBMCs cultured with HCoV-NL63 spike peptides, sampled before COVID-19 vaccination. This sequence originates from a human donor who received a COVID-19 vaccine. The V call is TRBV5-1, the J call TRBJ2-5, with D possibly matching TRBD2 (6 bases). CDR3 protein: CASSLAAGHETQYF. CDR3 nucleotides: TGCGCCAGCAGCTTGGCGGCGGGGCACGAGACCCAGTACTTC.